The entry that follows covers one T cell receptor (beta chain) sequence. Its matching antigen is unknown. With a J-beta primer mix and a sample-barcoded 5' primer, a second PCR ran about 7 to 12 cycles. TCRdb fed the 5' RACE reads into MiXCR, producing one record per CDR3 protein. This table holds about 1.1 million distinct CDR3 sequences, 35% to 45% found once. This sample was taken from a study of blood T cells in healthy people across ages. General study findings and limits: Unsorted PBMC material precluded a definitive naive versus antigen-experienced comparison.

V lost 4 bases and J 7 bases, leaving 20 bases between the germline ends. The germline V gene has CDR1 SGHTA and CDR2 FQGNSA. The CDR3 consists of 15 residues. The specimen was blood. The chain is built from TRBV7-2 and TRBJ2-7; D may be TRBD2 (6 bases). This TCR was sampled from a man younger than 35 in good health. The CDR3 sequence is CASSSQLARSSEQYF. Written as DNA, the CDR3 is TGTGCCAGCAGCTCACAACTAGCTAGGTCCTCTGAGCAGTACTTC.